This T cell receptor beta chain was observed in a study of cytomegalovirus exposure and HLA in healthy donors. A remark on this clone: Its antigen is currently unknown.

Study-level points and caveats: Analysis performed later showed TCR beta chains linked to HLA being more clonally expanded than equally common others. Accurate prediction of HLA-A and HLA-B alleles (for most subjects) was reportedly achieved from TCR beta sequences. In a later analysis, HLA-C alleles had the fewest associated TCRs, DRB1 alleles the most. A list of roughly 180 TCR beta chains associated with cytomegalovirus was given.

V was pared by 7 bases and J by 0 bases, with 13 bases between. Germline V gene lookup returns CDR1 MNHNS and CDR2 SASEGT. The CDR3 contains 15 residues. The PCR had 60 Vbeta and 13 Jbeta primers. Libraries were prepared by immunoSEQ multiplex PCR; TCRdb keeps only in-frame clonotypes and omits some of them. The table lists approximately 76,000 clones, roughly 63% of them singletons. The V call is TRBV6-1, the J call TRBJ1-5, with D uncertain. The specimen sequenced was PBMCs. The origin of this receptor is a man aged 25 to 45 in good health and CMV-seropositive. CDR3 region: CASMEQPYSNQPQHF. DNA of the CDR3: TGTGCCAGCATGGAACAGCCTTATAGCAATCAGCCCCAGCATTTT.